The source of this T cell receptor beta chain is a study of CD8 T cells in Susac syndrome. Healthy donors constituted the controls, which were matched for age and sex. This clonotype occurred a few times. It was with random hexamers that roughly 0.45 to 1 ug RNA was reverse transcribed. The authors amplified TCR beta CDR3 across 54 Vbeta and 13 Jbeta using immunoSEQ multiplex PCR. TCRdb re-called the immunoSEQ multiplex PCR reads with MiXCR, one entry per CDR3 protein. The repertoire holds about 60,000 distinct CDR3 sequences, 85% to 95% seen once, with 0.2% in the top ten. This CDR3 spans 12 amino acids. From germline, CDR1 is MNHEY and CDR2 SVGEGT. V lost 2 bases and J 4 bases, leaving 6 bases between the germline ends.

The rearrangement joins TRBV6-2 or TRBV6-3 to TRBJ2-7; no definite D call. This sequence originates from a human donor in good health. Specimen: CD8+ T cells from PBMCs. As DNA, the CDR3 is TGTGCCAGCAGTTACGGCGTATACGAGCAGTACTTC. Translated: CASSYGVYEQYF.